This is a list of T cell receptor beta chains from one sample in a study of cytomegalovirus exposure and HLA in healthy donors. The method was immunoSEQ multiplex PCR; TCRdb's version includes in-frame clones alone and lacks a portion of them. This table has 140,000 to 150,000 clones, approximately 88% appearing once. Sequencing used PBMCs. These receptors were collected from a man aged 18-30 years in good health and CMV-seropositive. Each CDR3 is given with its conserved first and last residue. D genes are given only for firm matches. Some rows mark clone size as missing; the rest say once, few, many or name a class of expanded clone.

TRBJ2-5,once,TRBD1,TRBV10-1,CASHLGLIQGDRETQYF,TGCGCCAGCCACTTGGGCTTGATACAGGGGGATCGAGAGACCCAGTACTTC
TRBJ2-3,.,TRBD1,TRBV27,CASSSQGATSTDTQYF,TGTGCCAGCAGTTCCCAGGGGGCTACTAGCACAGATACGCAGTATTTT
TRBJ1-1,.,.,TRBV5-1,CASSLTGNTEAFF,TGCGCCAGCAGCTTGACGGGGAACACTGAAGCTTTCTTT
TRBJ1-2,.,.,TRBV5-1,CASGQEEYGYTF,TGCGCCAGCGGTCAGGAAGAGTATGGCTACACCTTC
TRBJ2-5,.,.,TRBV2,CASSEEGTGGETQYF,TGTGCCAGCAGTGAAGAGGGCACCGGGGGAGAGACCCAGTACTTC
TRBJ1-4,.,.,TRBV15,CATSRGQINEKLFF,TGTGCCACCAGCAGAGGGCAGATAAATGAAAAACTGTTTTTT
TRBJ2-7,.,TRBD1,TRBV29-1,CSVRDRSEAYEQYF,TGCAGCGTTCGGGACAGGAGCGAGGCCTACGAGCAGTACTTC
TRBJ2-1,.,TRBD2,TRBV27,CASAPFGGLGGDEQFF,TGTGCCAGTGCCCCGTTTGGGGGACTGGGGGGGGATGAGCAGTTCTTC
TRBJ2-7,.,TRBD2,TRBV10-3,CAISVAGGRSEQYF,TGTGCCATCAGTGTAGCGGGAGGCCGCAGCGAGCAGTACTTC
TRBJ1-5,.,.,TRBV30,CAWSYGGYSNQPQHF,TGTGCCTGGAGTTACGGGGGTTATAGCAATCAGCCCCAGCATTTT
TRBJ1-1,.,TRBD1,TRBV6-5,CASRWTGGATEAFF,TGTGCCAGCAGGTGGACAGGGGGCGCAACTGAAGCTTTCTTT
TRBJ2-7,.,.,TRBV27,CASSTLRWGEYEQYF,TGTGCCAGCAGTACTCTCCGGTGGGGGGAATACGAGCAGTACTTC
TRBJ2-7,.,.,TRBV2,CASAGREYEQYF,TGTGCCAGCGCCGGGAGAGAGTACGAGCAGTACTTC
TRBJ2-5,.,.,TRBV10-3,CATAGAGETQYF,TGTGCCACCGCCGGAGCCGGAGAGACCCAGTACTTC
TRBJ1-1,.,.,TRBV4-1,CASSLIRPIRGTEAFF,TGCGCCAGCAGCCTAATACGACCGATAAGGGGGACTGAAGCTTTCTTT
TRBJ2-7,.,.,TRBV27,CASSFAGPKIGEQYF,TGTGCCAGCAGTTTCGCGGGTCCCAAAATCGGCGAGCAGTACTTC
TRBJ2-7,.,.,TRBV27,CASSRGHEQYF,TGTGCCAGCAGCAGGGGTCACGAGCAGTACTTC
TRBJ2-5,.,TRBD1,TRBV4-1,CASSQTGTGLLETQYF,TGCGCCAGCAGCCAGACCGGGACAGGGTTATTAGAGACCCAGTACTTC
TRBJ1-1,.,.,TRBV28,CASRPPGEGEAFF,TGTGCCAGCAGACCCCCCGGGGAGGGGGAAGCTTTCTTT
TRBJ2-1,.,.,TRBV7-3,CASSFSSAGEQFF,TGTGCCAGCAGCTTCTCTTCGGCGGGCGAGCAGTTCTTC
TRBJ1-4,.,.,TRBV7-2,CASSPKAGTNEKLFF,TGTGCCAGCAGCCCAAAAGCAGGGACTAATGAAAAACTGTTTTTT
TRBJ2-3,.,TRBD1,TRBV7-7,CASSLQGANTQYF,TGTGCCAGCAGCTTACAGGGGGCAAATACGCAGTATTTT
TRBJ2-6,.,.,TRBV6-1,CASRENPAGAGANVLTF,TGTGCCAGCAGGGAAAACCCGGCAGGGGCCGGGGCCAACGTCCTGACTTTC
TRBJ1-1,.,TRBD1,TRBV5-1,CASSIGGGNTEAFF,TGCGCCAGCAGCATAGGGGGCGGGAACACTGAAGCTTTCTTT
TRBJ2-7,.,.,TRBV6-1,CASTRPRQDYEQYF,TGTGCCAGCACCAGGCCCCGCCAGGACTACGAGCAGTACTTC
TRBJ2-2,.,.,TRBV4-2,CASSQGSSAGELFF,TGTGCCAGCAGCCAGGGGTCTAGCGCCGGGGAGCTGTTTTTT
TRBJ2-7,.,.,TRBV6-6,CASSYLAGAYEQYF,TGTGCCAGCAGTTACCTGGCAGGGGCCTACGAGCAGTACTTC
TRBJ2-7,once,.,TRBV18,CASSSVTTQGYEQYF,TGTGCCAGCTCAAGCGTCACCACGCAGGGCTACGAGCAGTACTTC
TRBJ2-3,.,TRBD2,TRBV5-6,CASVGGLGGVGTQYF,TGTGCCAGCGTCGGGGGACTAGGGGGAGTTGGTACGCAGTATTTT
TRBJ1-5,.,TRBD1,TRBV6-1,CASSEGGRGPRGNQPQHF,TGTGCCAGCAGTGAAGGGGGTAGGGGGCCGCGCGGCAATCAGCCCCAGCATTTT
TRBJ1-2,.,TRBD1,TRBV28,CASKTGGDYGYTF,TGTGCCAGCAAAACAGGGGGCGACTATGGCTACACCTTC
TRBJ2-7,.,.,TRBV7-2,CASSRDRYNYEQYF,TGTGCCAGCAGTCGAGACAGGTATAATTACGAGCAGTACTTC
TRBJ1-2,.,TRBD1,TRBV5-4,CASSLVPTGRFSYTF,TGTGCCAGCAGCTTGGTGCCGACAGGGAGGTTTAGCTACACCTTC
TRBJ2-7,.,.,TRBV28,CASNRDGWEEQYF,TGTGCCAGCAACAGAGATGGCTGGGAGGAGCAGTACTTC
TRBJ1-2,.,TRBD1,TRBV28,CASSLGGGQGSGYTF,TGTGCCAGCAGTTTAGGGGGGGGACAGGGTTCGGGCTACACCTTC
TRBJ2-6,.,.,TRBV30,CAWGEGHRISGANVLTF,TGTGCCTGGGGGGAGGGACACCGGATCTCTGGGGCCAACGTCCTGACTTTC
TRBJ2-1,.,TRBD2,TRBV11-3,CASSKRLAGHYNEQFF,TGTGCCAGCAGCAAACGACTAGCGGGACATTACAATGAGCAGTTCTTC
TRBJ1-1,.,.,TRBV5-1,CASSSSGKSGTEAFF,TGCGCCAGCAGCTCCTCAGGGAAGTCGGGTACTGAAGCTTTCTTT
TRBJ2-7,.,.,TRBV9,CASSVAGQSLYEQYF,TGTGCCAGCAGCGTAGCTGGACAGTCCCTCTACGAGCAGTACTTC
TRBJ1-5,.,.,TRBV30,CAWKFRGENQPQHF,TGTGCCTGGAAATTCAGGGGTGAAAATCAGCCCCAGCATTTT
TRBJ2-5,.,TRBD2,TRBV6-6,CASRPQSGSIQETQYF,TGTGCCAGCAGGCCCCAAAGCGGGAGTATTCAAGAGACCCAGTACTTC
TRBJ2-2,.,.,TRBV7-9,CASSRDLTATGELFF,TGTGCCAGCAGCCGTGATTTGACAGCTACCGGGGAGCTGTTTTTT
TRBJ2-7,.,TRBD1,TRBV15,CATSRSRQGGYEQYF,TGTGCCACCAGCAGATCCCGACAGGGCGGCTACGAGCAGTACTTC
TRBJ1-1,.,TRBD1,TRBV14,CASRPGTGIHTEAFF,TGTGCCAGCAGACCCGGGACAGGGATTCACACTGAAGCTTTCTTT
TRBJ2-7,.,TRBD1,TRBV5-4,CASSSRGQGENNEQYF,TGTGCCAGCAGCAGCCGAGGACAGGGGGAGAACAACGAGCAGTACTTC
TRBJ1-2,.,TRBD1,TRBV29-1,CSVEDISRTGVEDYGYTF,TGCAGCGTTGAAGACATATCAAGGACAGGGGTTGAAGACTATGGCTACACCTTC
TRBJ1-1,.,TRBD1,TRBV29-1,CSVLQGPVEAFF,TGCAGCGTCCTACAGGGGCCGGTTGAAGCTTTCTTT
TRBJ2-1,once,TRBD1,TRBV7-2,CASSVTPGGFEQFF,TGTGCCAGCAGCGTAACCCCAGGGGGCTTTGAGCAGTTCTTC
TRBJ2-7,.,TRBD1,TRBV5-1,CASSLESGQGAWEQYF,TGCGCCAGCAGCTTGGAGTCGGGACAGGGGGCTTGGGAGCAGTACTTC
TRBJ2-5,.,.,TRBV5-5,CASSLSPLETQYF,TGTGCCAGCAGCTTGTCCCCCTTGGAGACCCAGTACTTC
TRBJ1-2,once,.,TRBV7-2,CASSLVRLSGGGDGYTF,TGTGCCAGCAGCTTAGTGCGATTATCTGGGGGGGGAGATGGCTACACCTTC
TRBJ2-7,.,TRBD1,TRBV6-5,CASSTGDSGEQYF,TGTGCCAGTTCGACAGGGGATTCGGGGGAGCAGTACTTC
TRBJ1-2,.,.,TRBV28,CASTVLTGLFYGYTF,TGTGCCAGCACCGTACTGACAGGCCTATTCTATGGCTACACCTTC
TRBJ1-5,.,TRBD1,TRBV7-2,CASSFQGDQPQHF,TGTGCCAGCAGCTTCCAGGGGGATCAGCCCCAGCATTTT
TRBJ1-6,.,.,TRBV5-1,CASSLAGRGSPLHF,TGCGCCAGCAGCTTGGCCGGAAGGGGGAGTCCCCTCCACTTT
TRBJ1-1,.,.,TRBV5-4,CASSSTGTLGTEAFF,TGTGCCAGCAGCAGTACAGGGACGCTGGGCACTGAAGCTTTCTTT
TRBJ2-1,once,.,TRBV6-1,CASTRLGAYNEQFF,TGTGCCAGCACCAGGCTTGGCGCCTACAATGAGCAGTTCTTC
TRBJ2-7,.,TRBD1,TRBV10-3,CATGTDFNEQYF,TGTGCCACCGGGACAGACTTTAACGAGCAGTACTTC
TRBJ2-1,.,TRBD1,TRBV27,CASSPRTGYNEQFF,TGTGCCAGCAGTCCAAGGACAGGCTACAATGAGCAGTTCTTC